This T cell receptor (beta chain) was recorded in a study of blood T cell repertoires in COVID-19. Study as a whole: Sources were T cells, B-cell-depleted T cells, or PBMCs; the material itself was cDNA or gDNA.

This CDR3 is built from 16 residues. The junction had 9 bases not matched to a gene; V was cut back by 3 bases and J by 4 bases. Looked up from germline, CDR1 is LNHDA and CDR2 is SQIVND (reference sequence). The method was immunoSEQ multiplex PCR; TCRdb's version includes in-frame clones alone and lacks a portion of them. The sample gives 210,000 or so clones, roughly nine tenths of which show up once; 3.1% is in the top ten. This TCR derives from a woman aged 45-59 years in a cohort exposed to, infected with or recovered from COVID-19 (not recorded which). The sample taken for sequencing was PBMCs or T cells enriched from blood (not recorded which). The chain recombines TRBV19 with TRBJ1-5; 7 bases map to TRBD1. CDR3 bases: TGTGCCAGTAGTATCCTGACAGGGAAGGTAAATCAGCCCCAGCATTTT. As protein: CASSILTGKVNQPQHF. The variable domain in full, completed from reference TRBV19 and TRBJ1-5, reads DGGITQSPKYLFRKEGQNVTLSCEQNLNHDAMYWYRQDPGQGLRLIYYSQIVNDFQKGDIAEGYSVSREKKESFPLTVTSAQKNPTAFYLCASSILTGKVNQPQHFGDGTRLSIL.